The 7 T cell receptor beta chains in this list originate from one sample, sequenced in a study of response to subunit inactivated influenza vaccine. Each CDR3 protein gets one entry after TCRdb re-called the RT-PCR reads with MiXCR. This sample has approximately 500,000 distinct CDR3 sequences, with 10% to 15% found just once. The sample consisted of PBMCs from blood, taken 35 to 45 days after vaccination. The receptors stem from a man aged 45-60 years who received an inactivated influenza vaccine.

The genes are TRBV25-1 and TRBJ2-3, with 9 bases that match TRBD2. The V gene's germline CDR1 is MGHDK and CDR2 SYGVNS. V shed 6 bases, J shed 5 bases, and the junction held 9 bases outside the gene matches. The CDR3 loop spans 15 amino acids. Here the CDR3 reads CASRSLAGVGDTQYF. CDR3 in DNA: TGTGCCAGCAGAAGTTTAGCGGGAGTGGGAGATACGCAGTATTTT.

CDR3 residues: CASSEGITDTQYF. The DNA for the CDR3 is TGTGCCAGCAGTGAGGGGATCACAGATACGCAGTATTTT. This sequence joins TRBV2 and TRBJ2-3; D is uncertain. Deletions cut 3 bases from V and 2 bases from J, with 6 bases between. This CDR3 is 13 amino acids long. Looked up from germline, CDR1 is SNHLY and CDR2 is FYNNEI. The full variable domain, rest sourced from reference TRBV2 and TRBJ2-3, is EPEVTQTPSHQVTQMGQEVILRCVPISNHLYFYWYRQILGQKVEFLVSFYNNEISEKSEIFDDQFSVERPDGSNFTLKIRSTKLEDSAMYFCASSEGITDTQYFGPGTRLTVL.

The rearrangement uses TRBV3-1 and TRBJ2-2, with D unresolved. Germline V CDR1 and CDR2: LGHDT, YNNKEL (reference sequence). The V end lost 4 bases, the J end lost 8 bases, and 8 bases lay between the germline ends. The CDR3 covers 12 residues. The CDR3 nucleotides are TGTGCCAGCAGCCCCCGAAGGGGGGAGCTGTTTTTT. It specifies CASSPRRGELFF.

The gene calls are TRBV12-3 or TRBV12-4 and TRBJ2-5; D is possibly TRBD1 (6 bases). The CDR3 contains 14 residues. Trimming removed 3 bases from V and 2 bases from J, with 10 bases in between. CDR3 region: CASSFRTEQETQYF. The CDR3 nucleotides are TGTGCCAGCAGTTTCCGGACAGAACAAGAGACCCAGTACTTC.

This chain joins TRBV7-9 and TRBJ2-7; D not resolved. The germline V gene has CDR1 SEHNR and CDR2 FQNEAQ (reference sequence). V was cut by 2 bases and J by 3 bases, with 14 bases left in between. The CDR3 extends over 15 amino acids. Here the CDR3 DNA reads TGTGCCAGCAGCTTACCGGCAGCCGGATTCTACGAGCAGTACTTC. Amino acid sequence: CASSLPAAGFYEQYF.

This chain uses TRBV29-1 with TRBJ2-3, with 8 bases fitting TRBD2. Trimming cost V 1 base and J 2 bases; bases outside gene matches: 8. The length of the CDR3 is 16 residues. In germline, CDR1 is SQVTM, CDR2 ANQGSEA. CDR3 region: CSVEGRLAGPTDTQYF. As DNA, the CDR3 is TGCAGCGTTGAAGGGCGATTAGCGGGACCCACAGATACGCAGTATTTT.

This clonotype was seen a handful of times. The chain uses TRBV20-1 and TRBJ2-7; 7 bases are a match to TRBD2. Germline loops: CDR1 DFQATT, CDR2 SNEGSKA (reference sequence). The V segment lost 6 bases and the J segment 2 bases; nucleotides outside the gene matches: 13. The CDR3 loop spans 15 amino acids. In nucleotides, the CDR3 is TGCAGTGCGGGAGAAACGGGGGGACCGACCTACGAGCAGTACTTC. As protein: CSAGETGGPTYEQYF.